The rows below give T cell receptor beta chains drawn from one sample of a study of blood T cell repertoires in COVID-19. This table comes from immunoSEQ multiplex PCR, and its TCRdb copy is limited to in-frame clones, with some not included. The sample includes 140,000 to 150,000 clones, almost 90% of them seen just once. Sequencing was performed on peripheral blood. The receptors stem from a human donor in a cohort sampled during active COVID-19. The CDR3 runs from the conserved cysteine through the conserved F or W. Each record gives: J gene, V gene, D gene, clone size, CDR3 protein, CDR3 DNA. A D gene is named only where the DNA matches it firmly. Where a row states a size, it is once, few, many or the class of an expanded clone; other rows omit it.

J gene: TRBJ2-3
V gene: TRBV6-6
D gene: -
clone size: -
CDR3 protein: CASSYATGGTDTQYF
CDR3 DNA: TGTGCCAGCAGTTACGCAACCGGGGGCACAGATACGCAGTATTTT

J gene: TRBJ2-1
V gene: TRBV30
D gene: -
clone size: -
CDR3 protein: CAWSKGSDYKFF
CDR3 DNA: TGTGCCTGGAGTAAGGGTTCCGACTATAAGTTCTTC

J gene: TRBJ2-5
V gene: TRBV7-9
D gene: TRBD1
clone size: few
CDR3 protein: CASSSTTGTGRETQYF
CDR3 DNA: TGTGCCAGCAGCTCTACTACCGGGACAGGGAGAGAGACCCAGTACTTC

J gene: TRBJ2-3
V gene: TRBV6-6
D gene: -
clone size: -
CDR3 protein: CASRRLLTDTQYF
CDR3 DNA: TGTGCCAGCAGGCGACTCCTCACAGATACGCAGTATTTT

J gene: TRBJ2-1
V gene: TRBV7-2
D gene: -
clone size: once
CDR3 protein: CASSRGGSYNEQFF
CDR3 DNA: TGTGCCAGCAGCAGGGGGGGCTCCTACAATGAGCAGTTCTTC

J gene: TRBJ2-1
V gene: TRBV4-3
D gene: TRBD2
clone size: -
CDR3 protein: CASSQGPEAGGGSYNEQFF
CDR3 DNA: TGCGCCAGCAGCCAAGGGCCGGAAGCGGGAGGGGGCTCCTACAATGAGCAGTTCTTC

J gene: TRBJ2-2
V gene: TRBV6-2/TRBV6-3
D gene: TRBD1
clone size: -
CDR3 protein: CASSSGQRPGELFF
CDR3 DNA: TGTGCCAGCAGTTCGGGACAGCGACCCGGGGAGCTGTTTTTT

J gene: TRBJ1-2
V gene: TRBV2
D gene: TRBD1
clone size: -
CDR3 protein: CASSFSQGDGYTF
CDR3 DNA: TGTGCCAGCAGTTTCTCACAGGGGGATGGCTACACCTTC

J gene: TRBJ2-7
V gene: TRBV28
D gene: TRBD1
clone size: -
CDR3 protein: CASRTTKGQGPYEQYF
CDR3 DNA: TGTGCCAGCAGAACTACTAAGGGACAGGGACCCTACGAGCAGTACTTC

J gene: TRBJ2-3
V gene: TRBV3-1/TRBV3-2
D gene: -
clone size: -
CDR3 protein: CASSQGKGVTDTQYF
CDR3 DNA: TGTGCCAGCAGCCAAGGAAAAGGAGTAACAGATACGCAGTATTTT

J gene: TRBJ2-7
V gene: TRBV15
D gene: TRBD2
clone size: -
CDR3 protein: CATSSPTSIGLEQYF
CDR3 DNA: TGTGCCACCAGCAGTCCGACTAGCATCGGGCTCGAGCAGTACTTC

J gene: TRBJ2-3
V gene: TRBV27
D gene: TRBD1
clone size: once
CDR3 protein: CASSSWTGGTDTQYF
CDR3 DNA: TGTGCCAGCAGTTCGTGGACAGGAGGCACAGATACGCAGTATTTT

J gene: TRBJ2-7
V gene: TRBV29-1
D gene: TRBD1
clone size: -
CDR3 protein: CSVEAYSTGSSYEQYF
CDR3 DNA: TGCAGCGTTGAAGCATATTCGACAGGGAGCTCCTACGAGCAGTACTTC

J gene: TRBJ2-5
V gene: TRBV18
D gene: TRBD2
clone size: -
CDR3 protein: CASSPPAGLAGANIQETQYF
CDR3 DNA: TGTGCCAGCTCACCGCCTGCTGGACTAGCGGGGGCAAACATCCAAGAGACCCAGTACTTC

J gene: TRBJ1-1
V gene: TRBV21-1
D gene: -
clone size: -
CDR3 protein: CASNAWDWGLVTEAFF
CDR3 DNA: TGTGCCAGCAACGCCTGGGACTGGGGATTGGTCACTGAAGCTTTCTTT

J gene: TRBJ2-2
V gene: TRBV18
D gene: TRBD1
clone size: -
CDR3 protein: CASSPSLQGAIGELFF
CDR3 DNA: TGTGCCAGCTCACCAAGCCTGCAGGGGGCGATCGGGGAGCTGTTTTTT